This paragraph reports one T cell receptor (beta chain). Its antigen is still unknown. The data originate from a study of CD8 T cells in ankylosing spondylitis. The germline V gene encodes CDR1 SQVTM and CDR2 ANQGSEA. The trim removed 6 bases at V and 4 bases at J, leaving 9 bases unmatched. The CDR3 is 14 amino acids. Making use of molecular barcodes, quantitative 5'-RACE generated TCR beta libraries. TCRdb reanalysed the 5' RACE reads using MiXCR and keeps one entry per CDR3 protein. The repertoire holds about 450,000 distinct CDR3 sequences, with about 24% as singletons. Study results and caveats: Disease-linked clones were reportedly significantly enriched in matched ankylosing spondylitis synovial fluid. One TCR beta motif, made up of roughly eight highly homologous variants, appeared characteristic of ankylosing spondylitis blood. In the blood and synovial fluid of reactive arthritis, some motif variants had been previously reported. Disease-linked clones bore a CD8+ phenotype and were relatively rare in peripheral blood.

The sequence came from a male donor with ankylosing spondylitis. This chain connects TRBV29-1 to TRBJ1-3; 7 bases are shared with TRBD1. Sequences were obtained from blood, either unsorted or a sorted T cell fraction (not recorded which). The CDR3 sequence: CSVGAQGVGNTIYF. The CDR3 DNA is TGCAGCGTGGGGGCCCAGGGGGTCGGAAACACCATATATTTT.